The 30 T cell receptor beta chains in this list originate from one sample, sequenced in a study. The sorted Tregs were CD4+CD25+CD127-/low cells. One entry per CDR3 protein, called by TCRdb with MiXCR from the 5' RACE reads. This table has approximately 60,000 distinct CDR3 sequences, roughly 20% appearing once. Sequencing was done on a sample of tumor-infiltrating Tregs sorted from the breast tumor. These TCRs come from a female donor with breast cancer.

This clonotype has just a few counts. The chain is built from TRBV4-2 and TRBJ2-3; 10 bases are shared with TRBD2. V was pared by 6 bases and J by 4 bases, with 10 bases of the junction left unmatched. Germline V gene lookup returns CDR1 LGHNA and CDR2 YNFKEQ. CDR3 length: 16 amino acids. CDR3 sequence: CASSRSSGRLADTQYF. CDR3 coding DNA: TGTGCCAGCAGTCGATCTAGCGGGAGACTAGCAGATACGCAGTATTTT.

This clonotype was seen a few times. V and J are TRBV12-3 or TRBV12-4 and TRBJ2-7; 12 positions agree with TRBD2. The CDR3 has 15 residues. V gave up 7 bases and J gave up 5 bases; unmatched junction bases: 9. CDR3 amino acids: CASTLTSGSRNEQYF. CDR3 DNA sequence: TGTGCCAGCACCCTGACTAGCGGGAGTAGGAACGAGCAGTACTTC.

The chain combines TRBV5-1 with TRBJ2-3; TRBD2 is a possible D gene (6 bases). Germline CDR1 is SGHRS and CDR2 is YFSETQ. This CDR3 contains 15 residues. Trimming left V 3 bases short and J 4 bases short, with 15 bases between. The CDR3 reads CASSSFLAYSDTQYF. CDR3 DNA sequence: TGCGCCAGCAGCTCCTTTCTAGCGTACTCAGATACGCAGTATTTT.

Details on this clonotype: This may be a read error: a much more frequent sequence differs by one nucleotide. CDR3 sequence (DNA): TGTGCCAGCAGGGGGACGGTTGAAGCTTCCTTT. Its protein is CASRGTVEASF. V gene TRBV6-1 combines with J gene TRBJ1-1; the D gene is possibly TRBD1 (5 bases). This CDR3 is built from 11 residues. Germline-derived CDR1 and CDR2 are MNHNS and SASEGT.

The sample holds many counts of this clonotype. The rearrangement uses TRBV5-1 and TRBJ2-3; no reliable D call. This CDR3 is 11 amino acids long. The V gene's germline CDR1 is SGHRS and CDR2 YFSETQ. Trimming pared 0 bases from V and 8 bases from J, leaving 4 bases between. The CDR3 sequence: CASSLEGTQYF. CDR3 sequence (DNA): TGCGCCAGCAGCTTGGAAGGTACGCAGTATTTT.

As concerns this clonotype: Here the CDR3 omits its conserved ending phenylalanine or tryptophan, so a read error is the likely source. J is TRBJ2-7 and V is TRBV7-8; 9 positions agree with TRBD1. The trim removed 5 bases at V and 5 bases at J, leaving 10 bases unmatched. The CDR3 has 15 amino acids. The germline V gene has CDR1 SGHVS and CDR2 FQNEAQ. As DNA, the CDR3 is TGTGCCAGCAGCCCCTCAAGGACAGGGGTCAACGAGCAGTACTTA. Protein product: CASSPSRTGVNEQYL.

The table lists this clonotype with a few counts. The genes are TRBV3-1 and TRBJ2-7; D gene ambiguous. V gave up 4 bases and J gave up 6 bases, with 7 bases separating them. Germline V gives CDR1 LGHDT, CDR2 YNNKEL (reference sequence). CDR3 length: 11 residues. CDR3 sequence (DNA): TGTGCCAGCAGCCTTGCAGGCGAGCAGTACTTC. This encodes CASSLAGEQYF.

The rearrangement joins TRBV6-5 to TRBJ1-6, with TRBD1 identical over 7 bases. V dropped 6 bases and J dropped 12; count of bases not matched to a gene: 8. There are 13 residues in the CDR3. Germline lookup yields CDR1 MNHEY and CDR2 SVGAGI. DNA of the CDR3: TGTGCCAGCAGCGCAGGGGGTAACGTACCCCTCCACTTT. It codes for CASSAGGNVPLHF.

This clonotype has just a few counts. The chain employs TRBV4-1 and TRBJ2-7; 15 nucleotides line up with TRBD2. Germline V CDR1 and CDR2: MGHRA, YSYEKL. This CDR3 has 18 amino acids. With V trimmed by 1 base and J by 8 bases, 12 bases remained unmatched. This CDR3 is CASSQGIPGLAGGVQQYF. As DNA, the CDR3 is TGCGCCAGCAGCCAAGGGATACCGGGACTAGCGGGAGGCGTTCAGCAGTACTTC.

Notes on this clonotype: A much larger clone is a single base away; this may be a read error. The V call is TRBV5-1, the J call TRBJ2-1; 9 positions agree with TRBD2. The CDR3 runs 15 residues. The V gene's germline CDR1 is SGHRS and CDR2 YFSETQ. The trim removed 0 bases at V and 9 bases at J, leaving 7 bases unmatched. Here the CDR3 DNA reads TGCGCCAGCAGCTTGGGGGGGACTAGCACTATTGAGCAGTTCTTC. The encoded protein is CASSLGGTSTIEQFF.

This clonotype was seen at least ten times. V gene TRBV5-5 combines with J gene TRBJ1-4, with D uncertain. This CDR3 is 13 amino acids long. Germline loops: CDR1 SGHKS, CDR2 YYEKEE (reference sequence). V was pared by 3 bases and J by 3 bases, with 6 bases between. CDR3 DNA: TGTGCCAGCAGCTGGTCGGCTAATGAAAAACTGTTTTTT. Translating gives CASSWSANEKLFF.

The gene calls are TRBV9 and TRBJ1-3; maybe TRBD1 (5 bases). Germline V gene lookup returns CDR1 SGDLS and CDR2 YYNGEE. V gave up 4 bases and J gave up 4 bases, with 9 bases separating them. The CDR3 sequence is 13 residues long. The CDR3 loop reads CASSSRGGNTIYF. CDR3 nucleotides: TGTGCCAGCAGCTCGAGGGGAGGAAACACCATATATTTT.

V usage is TRBV7-8 and J usage is TRBJ1-4; D gene uncertain. The germline gives CDR1 SGHVS, CDR2 FQNEAQ. The V end lost 5 bases, the J end lost 0 bases, and 7 bases lay between the germline ends. CDR3 length equals 14 residues. CDR3 sequence (DNA): TGTGCCAGCAGCAAGGGTGCAACTAATGAAAAACTGTTTTTT. It yields the protein CASSKGATNEKLFF.

This clonotype appeared many times. The rearrangement joins TRBV10-3 to TRBJ1-2; 7 bases are shared with TRBD1. CDR3 length equals 14 residues. With V trimmed by 0 bases and J by 3 bases, 1 base remained unmatched. CDR1 is ENHRY and CDR2 is SYGVKD in the germline V gene. CDR3: CAISESGGDYGYTF. The CDR3 DNA reads TGTGCCATCAGTGAGTCAGGGGGCGACTATGGCTACACCTTC.

This clonotype was seen only a few times. The chain is built from TRBV29-1 and TRBJ2-1; 7 nucleotides line up with TRBD2. The CDR3 loop spans 14 amino acids. J was trimmed by 7 bases and V by 4 bases; bases with no gene match: 10. Looked up from germline, CDR1 is SQVTM and CDR2 is ANQGSEA. This CDR3 reads CSVVGGAGRNEQFF. The CDR3 coding sequence is TGCAGCGTTGTAGGAGGAGCGGGAAGGAATGAGCAGTTCTTC.

The chain employs TRBV24-1 and TRBJ1-2, with TRBD1 as a possible D gene (6 bases). Deletions cut 5 bases from V and 5 bases from J, with 14 bases between. CDR3 length equals 14 residues. In germline, CDR1 is KGHDR, CDR2 SFDVKD. CDR3 amino acids: CATSARTASYGYTF. CDR3 bases: TGTGCCACCAGTGCCCGGACAGCTTCATATGGCTACACCTTC.

This chain uses TRBV7-2 with TRBJ2-5, with TRBD1 as a possible D gene (5 bases). V was clipped by 0 bases and J by 5 bases, with 13 bases between them. This CDR3 spans 15 amino acids. The germline gives CDR1 SGHTA, CDR2 FQGNSA. The CDR3 region has the DNA TGTGCCAGCAGCTTAGCAGTCTCAGGGTCCGAGACCCAGTACTTC. Protein product: CASSLAVSGSETQYF.

In its sample, this clonotype was seen many times. The chain is built from TRBV5-1 and TRBJ1-1; 7 positions agree with TRBD1. Germline V CDR1 and CDR2: SGHRS, YFSETQ. The CDR3 has 14 amino acids. The J segment lost 2 bases and the V segment lost 6 bases, leaving 7 bases of the junction unmatched. The CDR3 spells CASNRDRLNTEAFF. DNA for the CDR3: TGCGCCAGCAATCGGGACAGACTCAACACTGAAGCTTTCTTT.

The chain carries TRBV7-2 and TRBJ2-2; the D call may be TRBD1 or TRBD2 (5 bases each). V was cut by 1 base and J by 1 base, with 7 bases left in between. The CDR3 spans 15 residues. The germline CDR1 and CDR2 sequences are SGHTA and FQGNSA. CDR3 nucleotide sequence: TGTGCCAGCAGCTTAGTTGGGGGGAACACCGGGGAGCTGTTTTTT. Protein: CASSLVGGNTGELFF.

This clonotype was seen only a few times. This chain connects TRBV7-2 to TRBJ2-3; a weak D match, TRBD2 (6 bases). This CDR3 region has 17 residues. CDR1 and CDR2 from the germline V gene are SGHTA and FQGNSA. Trimming cost V 5 bases and J 1 base, with 19 bases left between them. The CDR3 loop is CASSQGSRGDRTDTQYF. The CDR3 DNA sequence: TGTGCCAGCAGCCAAGGCTCGCGGGGAGATCGCACAGATACGCAGTATTTT.

In the case of this clonotype: The junction departs from germline at one end; a sequencing error may be responsible. The rearrangement uses TRBV7-2 and TRBJ2-3; D may be TRBD2 (7 bases). Germline lookup yields CDR1 SGHTA and CDR2 FQGNSA. The CDR3 contains 16 residues. In nucleotides, the CDR3 is TGTGCCTGCAGCTTTGGGGGGGCCGTCACATTTGATACGCAGTATTTT. It encodes CACSFGGAVTFDTQYF.

This clonotype turned up a few times. This rearrangement joins TRBV6-5 to TRBJ1-1; D call uncertain. There are 14 residues in the CDR3. Per the germline V gene, CDR1 is MNHEY and CDR2 is SVGAGI. V was shortened by 3 bases and J by 3 bases, with 11 bases between the two germline ends. The CDR3 DNA follows: TGTGCCAGCAGTTATGGAGACACCTACACTGAAGCTTTCTTT. Protein: CASSYGDTYTEAFF.

There are a few counts of this clonotype. The gene calls are TRBV5-1 and TRBJ2-3; 8 nucleotides match TRBD1. Germline loops: CDR1 SGHRS, CDR2 YFSETQ. The CDR3 contains 17 residues. V was pared by 3 bases and J by 4 bases, with 13 bases of the junction left unmatched. The DNA for the CDR3 is TGCGCCAGCAGCTATCCTTCCTCAGGGGGCGCGGCAGATACGCAGTATTTT. Protein sequence: CASSYPSSGGAADTQYF. Variable domain in full (rest from reference TRBV5-1 and TRBJ2-3): KAGVTQTPRYLIKTRGQQVTLSCSPISGHRSVSWYQQTPGQGLQFLFEYFSETQRNKGNFPGRFSGRQFSNSRSEMNVSTLELGDSALYLCASSYPSSGGAADTQYFGPGTRLTVL.

J is TRBJ1-6 and V is TRBV20-1; perhaps TRBD1 as D (6 bases). Trimming removed 6 bases at V and 9 bases at J, with 18 bases between. Germline lookup yields CDR1 DFQATT and CDR2 SNEGSKA (reference sequence). The CDR3 covers 14 residues. Here the CDR3 reads CSAPAQGPSSPLHF. CDR3 DNA: TGCAGTGCCCCCGCACAGGGACCGAGTTCACCCCTCCACTTT.

This clonotype was counted ten times or more. DNA of the CDR3: TGCAGTGCTCTAATCACACGATACAATGAGCAGTTCTTC. Translating it yields CSALITRYNEQFF. The chain has TRBV20-1 and TRBJ2-1; D remains ambiguous. The V and J ends lost 5 bases and 4 bases respectively, with 12 bases between them. Germline V gene sequence: CDR1 DFQATT, CDR2 SNEGSKA (reference sequence). This CDR3 contains 13 residues.

This clonotype was counted a few times. The J gene is TRBJ1-2, the V gene TRBV7-9; D gene unclear. The CDR3 has 13 residues. Between the trimmed V and J ends, which lost 3 bases and 7 bases, there was a span of 12 bases. Germline CDR1 reads SEHNR; CDR2 reads FQNEAQ (reference sequence). The CDR3 coding sequence is TGTGCCAGCAGCTTCCCTGGCGGTGCTGGCTACACCTTC. It is translated as CASSFPGGAGYTF.

The chain recombines TRBV5-1 with TRBJ2-3; no firm D call. In germline, CDR1 is SGHRS, CDR2 YFSETQ. Trimming removed 0 bases at V and 2 bases at J, with 10 bases between. The CDR3 extends over 15 amino acids. CDR3 coding DNA: TGCGCCAGCAGCTTGGGTGGGATAAACACAGATACGCAGTATTTT. This codes for CASSLGGINTDTQYF.

This clonotype was observed a handful of times. This chain joins TRBV12-3 or TRBV12-4 and TRBJ2-2, with TRBD2 matching over 7 bases. The CDR3 sequence is 15 residues long. After removal of 4 bases from V and 9 bases from J, the junction contained 11 bases not matched to a gene. As DNA, the CDR3 is TGTGCCAGCAGTTCGGCGGGAGCCCAAAGCCGGGAGCTGTTTTTT. It yields the protein CASSSAGAQSRELFF.

This chain uses TRBV4-2 with TRBJ1-1; D is uncertain. The CDR3 is 13 amino acids. Germline-derived CDR1 and CDR2 are LGHNA and YNFKEQ. The ends were cut back, 5 bases at V and 0 bases at J, with 7 bases in the middle. This CDR3 is CASSFRLNTEAFF. In nucleotides, the CDR3 is TGTGCCAGCAGCTTTAGATTGAACACTGAAGCTTTCTTT.

The chain employs TRBV10-3 and TRBJ2-1, with D perhaps being TRBD1 or TRBD2 (5 bases each). From germline, CDR1 is ENHRY and CDR2 SYGVKD. V lost 6 bases and J 7 bases, leaving 13 bases between the germline ends. The CDR3 is 13 amino acids. CDR3 protein: CAIRMAEGNEQFF. CDR3 coding DNA: TGTGCCATCAGAATGGCTGAGGGGAATGAGCAGTTCTTC.